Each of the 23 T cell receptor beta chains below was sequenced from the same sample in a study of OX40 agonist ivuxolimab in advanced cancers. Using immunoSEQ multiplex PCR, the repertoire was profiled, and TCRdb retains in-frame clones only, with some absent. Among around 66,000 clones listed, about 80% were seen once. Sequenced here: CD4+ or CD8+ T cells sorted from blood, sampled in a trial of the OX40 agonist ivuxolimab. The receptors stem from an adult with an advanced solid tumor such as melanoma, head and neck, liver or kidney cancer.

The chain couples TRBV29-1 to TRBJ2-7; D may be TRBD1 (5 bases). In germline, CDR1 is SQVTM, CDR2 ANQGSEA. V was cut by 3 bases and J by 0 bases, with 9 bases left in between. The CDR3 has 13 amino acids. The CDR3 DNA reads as TGCAGCGTTGAGCCCGACAGCTCCTACGAGCAGTACTTC. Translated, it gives CSVEPDSSYEQYF.

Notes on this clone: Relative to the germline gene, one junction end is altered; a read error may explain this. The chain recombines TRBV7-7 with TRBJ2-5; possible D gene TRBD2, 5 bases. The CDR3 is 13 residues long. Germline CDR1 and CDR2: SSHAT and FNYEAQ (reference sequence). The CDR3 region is CASSLGVKETQYF. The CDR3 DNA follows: TGTGCTAGCAGCCTCGGGGTCAAAGAGACCCAGTACTTC.

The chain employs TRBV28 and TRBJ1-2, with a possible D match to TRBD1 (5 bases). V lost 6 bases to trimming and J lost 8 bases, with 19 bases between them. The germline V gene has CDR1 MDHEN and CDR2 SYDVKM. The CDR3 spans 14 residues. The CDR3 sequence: CASSPPVGVSGYTF. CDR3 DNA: TGTGCCAGCAGCCCACCCGTAGGGGTTAGCGGCTACACCTTC.

CDR3 residues: CASSLRTSGGSLAKNIQYF. CDR3 in DNA: TGTGCCAGCAGCCTCAGGACTAGCGGGGGGTCACTAGCCAAAAACATTCAGTACTTC. The chain recombines TRBV5-6 with TRBJ2-4, with 14 bases matching TRBD2. CDR3 length equals 19 residues. After removal of 4 bases from V and 0 bases from J, the junction contained 9 bases not matched to a gene. Germline V gene sequence: CDR1 SGHDT, CDR2 YYEEEE.

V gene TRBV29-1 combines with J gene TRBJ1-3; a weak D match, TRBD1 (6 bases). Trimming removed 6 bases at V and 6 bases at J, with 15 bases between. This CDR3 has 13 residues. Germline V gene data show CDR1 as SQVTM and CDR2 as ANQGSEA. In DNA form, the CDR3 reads TGCAGCGTGACCCGGGGGCGCGAAAACACCATATATTTT. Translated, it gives CSVTRGRENTIYF.

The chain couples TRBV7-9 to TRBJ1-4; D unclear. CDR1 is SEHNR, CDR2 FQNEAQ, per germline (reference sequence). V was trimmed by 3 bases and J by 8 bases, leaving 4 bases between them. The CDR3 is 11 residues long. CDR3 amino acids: CASSFGEKLFF. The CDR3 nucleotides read TGTGCCAGCAGCTTTGGGGAAAAACTGTTTTTT.

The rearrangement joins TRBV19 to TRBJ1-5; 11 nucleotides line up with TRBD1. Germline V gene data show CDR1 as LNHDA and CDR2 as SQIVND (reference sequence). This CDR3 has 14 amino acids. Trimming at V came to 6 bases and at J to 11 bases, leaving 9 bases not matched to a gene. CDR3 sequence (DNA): TGTGCCAGTAGCCCAAGGACAGGGGGCCTAACCCAGCATTTT. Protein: CASSPRTGGLTQHF.

In nucleotides, the CDR3 is TGTGCCAGCAGTTATCGGGAGACCCAGTACTTC. This sequence encodes CASSYRETQYF. This chain joins TRBV6-5 and TRBJ2-5; the D is unclear. CDR1 MNHEY and CDR2 SVGAGI come from the germline V gene. This CDR3 spans 11 amino acids. V was shortened by 3 bases and J by 5 bases, with 4 bases between the two germline ends.

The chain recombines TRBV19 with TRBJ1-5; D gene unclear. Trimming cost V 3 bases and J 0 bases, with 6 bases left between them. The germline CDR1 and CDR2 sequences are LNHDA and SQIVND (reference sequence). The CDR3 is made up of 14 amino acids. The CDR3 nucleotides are TGTGCCAGTAGTATGGGGTTTAGCAATCAGCCCCAGCATTTT. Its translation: CASSMGFSNQPQHF. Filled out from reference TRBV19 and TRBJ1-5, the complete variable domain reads DGGITQSPKYLFRKEGQNVTLSCEQNLNHDAMYWYRQDPGQGLRLIYYSQIVNDFQKGDIAEGYSVSREKKESFPLTVTSAQKNPTAFYLCASSMGFSNQPQHFGDGTRLSIL.

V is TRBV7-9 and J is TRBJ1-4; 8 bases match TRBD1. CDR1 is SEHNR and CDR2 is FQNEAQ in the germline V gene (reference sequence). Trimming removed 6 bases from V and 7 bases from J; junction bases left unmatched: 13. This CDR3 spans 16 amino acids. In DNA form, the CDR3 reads TGTGCCAGCAGTCGGACAGGGACTCCACTGGGTGAAAAACTGTTTTTT. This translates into CASSRTGTPLGEKLFF.

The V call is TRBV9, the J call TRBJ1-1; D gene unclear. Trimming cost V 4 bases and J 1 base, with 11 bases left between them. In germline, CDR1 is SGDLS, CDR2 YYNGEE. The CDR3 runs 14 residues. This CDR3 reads CASSILDGNTEAFF. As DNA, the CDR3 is TGTGCCAGCAGCATCTTAGACGGGAACACTGAAGCTTTCTTT.

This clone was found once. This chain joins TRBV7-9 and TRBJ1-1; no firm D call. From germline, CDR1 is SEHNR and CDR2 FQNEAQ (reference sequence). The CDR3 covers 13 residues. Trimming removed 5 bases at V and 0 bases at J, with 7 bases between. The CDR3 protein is CASSMDLNTEAFF. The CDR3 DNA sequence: TGTGCCAGCAGCATGGATCTGAACACTGAAGCTTTCTTT.

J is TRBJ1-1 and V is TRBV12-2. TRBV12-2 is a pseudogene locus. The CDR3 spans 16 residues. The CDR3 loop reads CASRFGDQIKNTEAFF. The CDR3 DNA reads TGTGCAAGTCGCTTCGGGGATCAAATAAAGAACACTGAAGCTTTCTTT.

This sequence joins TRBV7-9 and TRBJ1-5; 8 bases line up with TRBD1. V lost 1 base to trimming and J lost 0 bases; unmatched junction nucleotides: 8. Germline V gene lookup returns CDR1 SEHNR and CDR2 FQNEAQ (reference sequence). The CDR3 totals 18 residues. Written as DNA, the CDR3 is TGTGCCAGCAGCTTAGTTGGGACAGGCGGGTATAGCAATCAGCCCCAGCATTTT. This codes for CASSLVGTGGYSNQPQHF.

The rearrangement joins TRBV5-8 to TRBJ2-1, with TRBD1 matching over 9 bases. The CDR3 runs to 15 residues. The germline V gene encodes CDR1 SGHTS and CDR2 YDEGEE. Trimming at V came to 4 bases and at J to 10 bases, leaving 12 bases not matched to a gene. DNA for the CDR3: TGTGCCAGCAGCCACACTTGGGGGACAGGGCGCGAGCAGTTCTTC. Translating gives CASSHTWGTGREQFF.

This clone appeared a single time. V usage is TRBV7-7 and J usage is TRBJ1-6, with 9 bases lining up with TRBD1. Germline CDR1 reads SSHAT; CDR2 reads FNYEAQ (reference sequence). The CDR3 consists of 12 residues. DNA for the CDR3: TGTGCTAGCGGGACAGGGCTCGGGCCCCTCCACTTT. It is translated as CASGTGLGPLHF.

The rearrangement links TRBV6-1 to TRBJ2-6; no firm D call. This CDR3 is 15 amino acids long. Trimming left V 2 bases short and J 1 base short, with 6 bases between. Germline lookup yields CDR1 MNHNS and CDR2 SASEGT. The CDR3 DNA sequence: TGTGCCAGCAGTGAATTAGGGTCTGGGGCCAACGTCCTGACTTTC. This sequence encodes CASSELGSGANVLTF.

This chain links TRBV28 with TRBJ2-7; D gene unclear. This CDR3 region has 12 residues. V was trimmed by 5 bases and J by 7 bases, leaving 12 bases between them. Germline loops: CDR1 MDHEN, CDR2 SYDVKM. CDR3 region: CASSPPMGEQYF. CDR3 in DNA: TGTGCCAGCAGTCCTCCCATGGGGGAGCAGTACTTC.

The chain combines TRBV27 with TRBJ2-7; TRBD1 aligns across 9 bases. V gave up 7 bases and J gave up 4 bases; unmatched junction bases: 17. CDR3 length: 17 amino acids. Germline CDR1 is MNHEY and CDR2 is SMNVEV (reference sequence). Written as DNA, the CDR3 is TGTGCCAGCAAGCGTGGGCGGGGACAGGGTTATCCGTACGAGCAGTACTTC. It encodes CASKRGRGQGYPYEQYF.

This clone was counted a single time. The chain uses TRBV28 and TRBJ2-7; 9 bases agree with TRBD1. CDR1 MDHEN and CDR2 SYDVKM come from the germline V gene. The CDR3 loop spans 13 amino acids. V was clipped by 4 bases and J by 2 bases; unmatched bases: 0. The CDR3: CASSWTGAYEQYF. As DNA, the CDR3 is TGTGCCAGCAGTTGGACAGGGGCCTACGAGCAGTACTTC.

For the CDR3, the DNA is TGTGCCAGCAGCTTAGGACAGGGGAGGGAGACCCAGTACTTC. It is translated as CASSLGQGRETQYF. V and J are TRBV11-2 and TRBJ2-5, with TRBD1 identical over 8 bases. J was trimmed by 5 bases and V by 1 base; bases with no gene match: 3. Germline-derived CDR1 and CDR2 are SGHAT and FQNNGV. There are 14 residues in the CDR3.

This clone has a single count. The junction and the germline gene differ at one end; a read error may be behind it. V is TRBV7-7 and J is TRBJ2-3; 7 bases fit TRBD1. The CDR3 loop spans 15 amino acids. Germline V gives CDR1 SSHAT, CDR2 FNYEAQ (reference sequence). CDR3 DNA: TGTGCTAGCAGCTTAGGGGGCGCCTACACAGATACGCAGTATTTT. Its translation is CASSLGGAYTDTQYF. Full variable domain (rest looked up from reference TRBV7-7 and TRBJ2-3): GAGVSQSPRYKVTKRGQDVTLRCDPISSHATLYWYQQALGQGPEFLTYFNYEAQPDKSGLPSDRFSAERPEGSISTLTIQRTEQRDSAMYRCASSLGGAYTDTQYFGPGTRLTVL.

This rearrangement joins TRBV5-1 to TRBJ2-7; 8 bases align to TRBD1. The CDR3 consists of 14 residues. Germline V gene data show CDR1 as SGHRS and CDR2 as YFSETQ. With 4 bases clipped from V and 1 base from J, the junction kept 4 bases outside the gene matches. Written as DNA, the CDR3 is TGCGCCAGCAGCGGCGGACAGGGATCCTACGAGCAGTACTTC. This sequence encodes CASSGGQGSYEQYF.